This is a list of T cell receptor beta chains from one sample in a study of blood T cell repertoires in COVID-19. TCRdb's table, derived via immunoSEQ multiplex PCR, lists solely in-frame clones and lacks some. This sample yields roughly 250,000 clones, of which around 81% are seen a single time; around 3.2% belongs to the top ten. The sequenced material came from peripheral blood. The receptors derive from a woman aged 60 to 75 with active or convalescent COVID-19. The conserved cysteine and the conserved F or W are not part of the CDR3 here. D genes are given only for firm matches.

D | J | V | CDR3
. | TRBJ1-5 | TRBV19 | ASSIPRQVYSNQPQH
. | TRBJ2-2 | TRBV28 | ASSLYTDKTGELF
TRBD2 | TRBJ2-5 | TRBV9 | ASSGGGLQETQY
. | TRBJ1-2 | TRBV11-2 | ASSLGLVGADYGYT
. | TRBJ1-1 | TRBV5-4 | ASSETVENTEAF
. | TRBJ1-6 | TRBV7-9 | ASSPLMAGDSPLH
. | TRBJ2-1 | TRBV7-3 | ASSPSVTTYNEQF
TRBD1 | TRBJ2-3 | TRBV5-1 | ASSPRGTGGADTQY
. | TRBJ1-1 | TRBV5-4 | ASSRRRTVNTEAF
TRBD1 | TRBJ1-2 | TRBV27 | ASSLYRGNGYT
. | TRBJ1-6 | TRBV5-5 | ASSLGGPRASNSPLH
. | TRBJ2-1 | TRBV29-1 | SVEGRAFLYNEQF
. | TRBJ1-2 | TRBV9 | ASSASFSGGIGYT
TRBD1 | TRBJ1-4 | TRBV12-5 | ASGPPGQGLEKLF
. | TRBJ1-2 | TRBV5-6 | ASSLDPGANYGYT
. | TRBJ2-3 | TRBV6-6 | ASSYSGGRADTQY
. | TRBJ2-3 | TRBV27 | ASSLPPGFADTQY
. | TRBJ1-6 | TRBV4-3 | ASSQDPYGVEIASPLH
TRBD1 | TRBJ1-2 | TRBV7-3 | ASSRDSRFNYGYT
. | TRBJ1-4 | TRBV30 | AWSPPGEKLF
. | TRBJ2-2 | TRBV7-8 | ASSSTRTNTGELF
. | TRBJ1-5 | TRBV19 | ASRSVQGQPQH
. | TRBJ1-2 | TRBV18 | ASSPNGRTESGGYT
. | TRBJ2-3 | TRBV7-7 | ASSLGWATDTQY
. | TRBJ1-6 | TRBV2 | ASRGGQRGNSPLH
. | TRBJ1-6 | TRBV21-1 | ARAQDTTYNSPLH
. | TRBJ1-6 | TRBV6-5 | ASSYNTGNNSPLH
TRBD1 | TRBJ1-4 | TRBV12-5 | ASGLRTGLMPTNEKLF
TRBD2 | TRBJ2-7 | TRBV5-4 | ASSTLAGVSYEQY
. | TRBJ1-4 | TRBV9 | ASSSLAGELF
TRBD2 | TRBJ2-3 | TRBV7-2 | ASSSRGSGGVRDTQY
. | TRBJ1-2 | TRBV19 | ASSPGRYGYT
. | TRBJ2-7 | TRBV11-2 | ASSSTRRTYEQY
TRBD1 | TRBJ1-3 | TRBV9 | ASSARQGVSGNTIY
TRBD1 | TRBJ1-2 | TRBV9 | ASSVAHWGVTALGQENYGYT
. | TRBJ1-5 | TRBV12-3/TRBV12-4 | ASSAPGPQH
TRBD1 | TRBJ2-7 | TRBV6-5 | ASRPGQGPYEQY
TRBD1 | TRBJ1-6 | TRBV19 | ASSPQDRVLNSPLH
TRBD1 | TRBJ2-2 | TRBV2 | AGGQGSGRTGELF
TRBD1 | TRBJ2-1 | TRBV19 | ASSVRQGADNEQF
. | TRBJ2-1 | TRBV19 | ASSIDQGTAYNEQF